This is a list of T cell receptor beta chains from one sample in a study of TIL therapy for anti-PD-1-resistant metastatic lung cancer. TCRdb keeps only in-frame clones here, not all; method: immunoSEQ multiplex PCR. This table has over 20,000 clones, approximately 72% appearing once. Specimen: tumor tissue, collected at baseline. The source of these receptors is a person between 30 and 79 years old with non-small cell lung cancer. Each CDR3 is given with its conserved first and last residue. D genes are given only for firm matches. Clone size is stated in some rows and not others, as once, few, many or a class when expanded.

clone size	V gene	D gene	J gene	CDR3 DNA	CDR3 protein
.	TRBV7-9	.	TRBJ1-4	TGTGCCACCGGGGGTAGGGGGAATGAAAAACTGTTTTTT	CATGGRGNEKLFF
.	TRBV6-6	.	TRBJ1-6	TGTGCCAGCAGTTACTTACCGCGGGGTTCACCCCTCCACTTT	CASSYLPRGSPLHF
.	TRBV18	.	TRBJ2-2	TGTGCCAGCTCACCCCTTCGACAGCGGGCGAACACCGGGGAGCTGTTTTTT	CASSPLRQRANTGELFF
medium-sized	TRBV9	TRBD1	TRBJ2-1	TGTGCCAGCAGCACAAGACAGGGTTCCTTTTTGTTCTTC	CASSTRQGSFLFF
.	TRBV19	.	TRBJ1-2	TGTGCCATTTCGGACAGCCTTAACTATGGCTACACCTTC	CAISDSLNYGYTF
.	TRBV9	.	TRBJ2-7	TGTGCCAGCAGCGTTGACCCCCGCCAGGACTACGAGCAGTACTTC	CASSVDPRQDYEQYF
once	TRBV6-6	TRBD1	TRBJ2-2	TGTGCCAGCAGTCGGGACAGGGGAGGCGGGGAGCTGTTTTTT	CASSRDRGGGELFF
.	TRBV18	TRBD1	TRBJ2-5	TGTGCCAGCTCGGCCTCCGGGACAGGGTTTCAAGAGACCCAGTACTTC	CASSASGTGFQETQYF
.	TRBV7-9	.	TRBJ2-3	TGTGCCAGCAAACGTCCGGGGGATACGCAGTATTTT	CASKRPGDTQYF
once	TRBV10-3	.	TRBJ1-6	TGTGCCATCAGAGAAGACTCACATAATTCACCCCTCCACTTT	CAIREDSHNSPLHF
.	TRBV21-1	.	TRBJ1-5	TGTGCCAGCTCCCCAAAGGGGGAAGGGTCCGGTCAGCCCCAGCATTTT	CASSPKGEGSGQPQHF
.	TRBV29-1	.	TRBJ2-2	TGCAGCGTTGAAGGGTGGGGCCAGAACACCGGGGAGCTGTTTTTT	CSVEGWGQNTGELFF
.	TRBV7-9	.	TRBJ2-7	TGTGCCAGCAGCTGGGGGGCGTCCGAGCAGTACTTC	CASSWGASEQYF
.	TRBV18	.	TRBJ1-6	TGTGCCAGCTCCCTCGACAGTAATAGTTCACCCCTCCACTTT	CASSLDSNSSPLHF
.	TRBV10-1	TRBD1	TRBJ2-7	TGCGCCAGCAGTGACTGGGACAGGGGACCCGAGCAGTACTTC	CASSDWDRGPEQYF
.	TRBV14	.	TRBJ1-2	TGTGCCAGCAGCCAAGATCGACAGCCGGCCTATGGCTACACCTTC	CASSQDRQPAYGYTF
.	TRBV20-1	.	TRBJ1-1	TGCAGTGCTAGAGACAACACTGAAGCTTTCTTT	CSARDNTEAFF
.	TRBV19	.	TRBJ1-6	TGTGCCAGTAGTATTACAGGTGGGGATTCACCCCTCCACTTT	CASSITGGDSPLHF
few	TRBV27	TRBD1	TRBJ1-4	TGTGCCAGCACCTTGTACAGGGGGCATGAAAAACTGTTTTTT	CASTLYRGHEKLFF
.	TRBV9	.	TRBJ2-3	TGTGCCAGCAGCCCCAGCCCGGGGTCCACAGATACGCAGTATTTT	CASSPSPGSTDTQYF
few	TRBV28	.	TRBJ1-5	TGTGCCAGCAGCCCCTGGGAGGGAGCAAATCAGCCCCAGCATTTT	CASSPWEGANQPQHF
once	TRBV7-8	.	TRBJ2-3	TGTGCCAGCAGCCCAGGAGGGGGGCGGATGACAGATACGCAGTATTTT	CASSPGGGRMTDTQYF
.	TRBV5-1	TRBD1	TRBJ1-5	TGCGCCAGCAGCACAGGGGAGAGCAATCAGCCCCAGCATTTT	CASSTGESNQPQHF
.	TRBV19	.	TRBJ2-5	TGTGCCAGTAGTGGGGGTCGGGTGGGGGTGGTAGAGACCCAGTACTTC	CASSGGRVGVVETQYF
few	TRBV18	.	TRBJ2-6	TGTGCCAGCTCACCGCTCTTCTCTGGGGCCAACGTCCTGACTTTC	CASSPLFSGANVLTF
.	TRBV9	TRBD2	TRBJ2-2	TGTGCCAGCAGTGGACTAGCGGGGGGGCGTCGCACCGGGGAGCTGTTTTTT	CASSGLAGGRRTGELFF
.	TRBV27	.	TRBJ1-2	TGTGCCAGCAGTTTATCGGGGGGGCGCGGCTACACCTTC	CASSLSGGRGYTF
once	TRBV7-8	.	TRBJ1-4	TGTGCCAGCAGCCCCGATGCTGGGGCCGCCACTAATGAAAAACTGTTTTTT	CASSPDAGAATNEKLFF
.	TRBV28	.	TRBJ1-2	TGTGCCAGCGCGACGGTAATTTATGGCTACACCTTC	CASATVIYGYTF
.	TRBV5-1	.	TRBJ2-7	TGCGCCAGCAGCCTCGGGAGTCCCAGGGACGAGCAGTACTTC	CASSLGSPRDEQYF
.	TRBV7-9	.	TRBJ1-6	TGTGCCAGCAGCTTAAGAGGGGCCAATAATTCACCCCTCCACTTT	CASSLRGANNSPLHF
.	TRBV6-5	TRBD1	TRBJ1-4	TGTGCCAGCAGACAGACAGGGGCGGGAGAAAAACTGTTTTTT	CASRQTGAGEKLFF
.	TRBV13	TRBD1	TRBJ2-5	TGTGCCAGCAGCGTGACAGGGCCGCAGACCCAGTACTTC	CASSVTGPQTQYF
.	TRBV9	TRBD2	TRBJ2-5	TGTGCCAGCAGCCCTGGACTAGCCGGGCAAGAGACCCAGTACTTC	CASSPGLAGQETQYF
few	TRBV5-1	.	TRBJ1-2	TGCGCCAGCAGCCTCCCGGGGCCGAGGGGCTACACCTTC	CASSLPGPRGYTF
once	TRBV30	TRBD1	TRBJ2-2	TGTGCCTGGGGGACAGGGGGGACGGGGGAGCTGTTTTTT	CAWGTGGTGELFF
.	TRBV9	.	TRBJ2-1	TGTGCCAGCAGCGTACCTAGCTTGGGGGCCGACACCAACTCCTACAATGAGCAGTTCTTC	CASSVPSLGADTNSYNEQFF
.	TRBV7-3	.	TRBJ2-1	TGTGCCAGCAGCCGGGGGAGTTACAATGAGCAGTTCTTC	CASSRGSYNEQFF
.	TRBV7-9	.	TRBJ2-7	TGTGCCAGCAGCTCTGGGGGTTTGGGGGCTCCCTACGAGCAGTACTTC	CASSSGGLGAPYEQYF
.	TRBV10-3	TRBD2	TRBJ2-3	TGTGCCATCATGGCGGGGGGGCCAGATACGCAGTATTTT	CAIMAGGPDTQYF
once	TRBV11-2	.	TRBJ2-2	TGTGCCAGCAGAGGGGCCGGGGAGCTGTTTTTT	CASRGAGELFF
.	TRBV27	TRBD2	TRBJ2-1	TGTGCCAGCAGTTTACAAGCCGGGACTAGCGGGGGGGCAAATAAATTCTTC	CASSLQAGTSGGANKFF
.	TRBV10-3	TRBD1	TRBJ2-3	TGTGCCATCAGTGTTGGGTCGACAGGGGCAGATACGCAGTATTTT	CAISVGSTGADTQYF
.	TRBV11-3	TRBD2	TRBJ2-1	TGTGCCAGCAGCTTAGCCCGGACTAGCGGGGGGGAAAATGAGCAGTTCTTC	CASSLARTSGGENEQFF
.	TRBV30	.	TRBJ2-1	TGTGCCTGGAGTGGAGCTCTCGGCTCCTATGAGCAGTTCTTC	CAWSGALGSYEQFF
.	TRBV19	.	TRBJ2-2	TGTGCCAGTATTCCCCGGGAGAGCAAGAACACCGGGGAGCTGTTTTTT	CASIPRESKNTGELFF
few	TRBV18	.	TRBJ1-5	TGTGCCAGCTCGTCGGACGGCGGGGGCAATCAGCCCCAGCATTTT	CASSSDGGGNQPQHF
.	TRBV13	TRBD2	TRBJ2-7	TGTGCCAGCAGCTTAGGCCTAATTGGTGGTTTGCCTAGCGGGGGAACGATCCCCTACGAGCAGTACTTC	CASSLGLIGGLPSGGTIPYEQYF
.	TRBV11-2	TRBD2	TRBJ2-3	TGTGCCAGCAGGACTAGCGGGGGCACAGATACGCAGTATTTT	CASRTSGGTDTQYF
.	TRBV2	TRBD2	TRBJ2-1	TGTGCCAGCATGAGAAGCGGGGGCTCCTACAATGAGCAGTTCTTC	CASMRSGGSYNEQFF
.	TRBV2	TRBD1	TRBJ2-3	TGTGCCAGCAGTCATCAGGGGGCTAGACCCCCCGCAGATACGCAGTATTTT	CASSHQGARPPADTQYF
.	TRBV6-4	TRBD2	TRBJ2-1	TGTGCCAGCAGCCCCATGGCGGGGGGGGCCGGGAATGAGCAGTTCTTC	CASSPMAGGAGNEQFF
.	TRBV5-6	TRBD2	TRBJ2-7	TGTGCCAGCAGCTCCGGGGGGATAATTTCCTACGAGCAGTACTTC	CASSSGGIISYEQYF
.	TRBV25-1	TRBD1	TRBJ2-7	TGTGCCAGCAGTGAACCGGGACAGGGCTGTAACGAGCAGTACTTC	CASSEPGQGCNEQYF
.	TRBV10-3	TRBD2	TRBJ2-5	TGTGCCATCCAGGCTAGCGGGGGGTTATTGGAGACCCAGTACTTC	CAIQASGGLLETQYF